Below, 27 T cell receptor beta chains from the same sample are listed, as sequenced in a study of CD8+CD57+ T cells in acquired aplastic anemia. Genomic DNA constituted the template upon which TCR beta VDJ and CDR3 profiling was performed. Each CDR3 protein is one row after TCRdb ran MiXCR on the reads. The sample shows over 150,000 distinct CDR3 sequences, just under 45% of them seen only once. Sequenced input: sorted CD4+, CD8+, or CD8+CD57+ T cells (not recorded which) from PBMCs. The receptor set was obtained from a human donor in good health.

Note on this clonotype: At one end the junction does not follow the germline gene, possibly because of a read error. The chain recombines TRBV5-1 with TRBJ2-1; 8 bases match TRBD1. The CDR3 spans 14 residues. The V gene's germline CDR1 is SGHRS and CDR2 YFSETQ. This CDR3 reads CASSIGQGSNEQFF. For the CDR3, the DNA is TGCGCCAGCAGCATCGGACAGGGTAGCAATGAGCAGTTCTTT.

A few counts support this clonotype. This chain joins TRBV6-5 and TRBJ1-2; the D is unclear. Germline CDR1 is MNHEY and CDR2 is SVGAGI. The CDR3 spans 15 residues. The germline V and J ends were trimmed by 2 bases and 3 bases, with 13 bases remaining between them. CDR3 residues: CASSYTTDGHYGYTF. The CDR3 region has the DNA TGTGCCAGCAGTTACACGACCGACGGACACTATGGCTACACCTTC.

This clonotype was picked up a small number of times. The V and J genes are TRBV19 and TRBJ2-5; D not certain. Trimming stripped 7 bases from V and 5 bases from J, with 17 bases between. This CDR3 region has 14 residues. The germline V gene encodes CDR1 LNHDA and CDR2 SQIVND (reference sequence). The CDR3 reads CASMRTVAGETQYF. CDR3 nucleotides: TGTGCCAGTATGCGGACGGTAGCCGGGGAGACCCAGTACTTC.

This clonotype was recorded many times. Here the CDR3 reads CASSLRTGGYNSPLHF. In DNA form, the CDR3 reads TGTGCCAGCAGCCTCCGGACAGGGGGTTATAATTCACCCCTCCACTTT. The chain carries TRBV27 and TRBJ1-6, with 10 bases matching TRBD1. The CDR3 is made up of 16 amino acids. With 6 bases clipped from V and 4 bases from J, the junction kept 6 bases outside the gene matches. Germline V gene data show CDR1 as MNHEY and CDR2 as SMNVEV (reference sequence).

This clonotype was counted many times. Written as DNA, the CDR3 is TGCAGTGCTAGAGAATGGGGGCGCGGGGCCGGGGAGCTGTTTTTT. It yields the protein CSAREWGRGAGELFF. The chain is built from TRBV20-1 and TRBJ2-2; D could derive from TRBD1 or TRBD2 (6 bases each). The V end lost 0 bases, the J end lost 6 bases, and 14 bases lay between the germline ends. This CDR3 region has 15 residues. Germline CDR1 DFQATT, CDR2 SNEGSKA (reference sequence).

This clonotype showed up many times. CDR3 sequence: CASSPGPLPRGNEQFF. Here the CDR3 DNA reads TGTGCCAGCAGCCCGGGACCCTTACCCCGGGGCAATGAGCAGTTCTTC. The rearrangement joins TRBV4-2 to TRBJ2-1; TRBD1 or TRBD2 may be the D gene (5 bases each). CDR3 length: 16 amino acids. The germline gives CDR1 LGHNA, CDR2 YNFKEQ. Trimming shortened V by 4 bases and J by 6 bases, and 19 bases separated the two germline ends.

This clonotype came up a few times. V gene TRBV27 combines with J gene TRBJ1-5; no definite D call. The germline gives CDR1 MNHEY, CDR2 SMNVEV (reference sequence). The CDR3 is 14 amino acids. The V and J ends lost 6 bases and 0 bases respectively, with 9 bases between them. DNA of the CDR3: TGTGCCAGCAGGGGCCCGTATAGCAATCAGCCCCAGCATTTT. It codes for CASRGPYSNQPQHF.

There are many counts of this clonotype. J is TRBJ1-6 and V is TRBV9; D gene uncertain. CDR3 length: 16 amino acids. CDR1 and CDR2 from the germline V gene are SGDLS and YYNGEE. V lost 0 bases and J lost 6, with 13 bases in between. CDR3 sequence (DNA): TGTGCCAGCAGCGTAGGGACTCCCTGGGGTAATTCACCCCTCCACTTT. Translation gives CASSVGTPWGNSPLHF. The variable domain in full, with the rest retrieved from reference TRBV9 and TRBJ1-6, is DSGVTQTPKHLITATGQRVTLRCSPRSGDLSVYWYQQSLDQGLQFLIQYYNGEERAKGNILERFSAQQFPDLHSELNLSSLELGDSALYFCASSVGTPWGNSPLHFGNGTRLTVT.

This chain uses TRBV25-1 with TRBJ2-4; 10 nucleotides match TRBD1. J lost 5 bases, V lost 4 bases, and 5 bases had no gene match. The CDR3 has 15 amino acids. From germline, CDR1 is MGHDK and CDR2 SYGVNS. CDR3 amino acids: CASSALGQGENIQYF. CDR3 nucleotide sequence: TGTGCCAGCAGTGCCTTAGGACAGGGGGAAAACATTCAGTACTTC.

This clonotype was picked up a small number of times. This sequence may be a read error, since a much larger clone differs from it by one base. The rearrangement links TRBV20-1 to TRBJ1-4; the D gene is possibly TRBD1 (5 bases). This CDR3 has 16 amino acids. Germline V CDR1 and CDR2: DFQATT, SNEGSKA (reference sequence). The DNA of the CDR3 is TGCAGTGCTAGTAACGAGGGACTTGCAACTAATGGAAAACTGTTTTTT. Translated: CSASNEGLATNGKLFF.

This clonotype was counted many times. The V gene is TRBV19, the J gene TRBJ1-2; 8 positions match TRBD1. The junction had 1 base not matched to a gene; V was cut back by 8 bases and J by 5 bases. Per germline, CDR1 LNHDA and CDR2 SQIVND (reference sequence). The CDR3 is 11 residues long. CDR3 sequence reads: CASQGAYGYTF. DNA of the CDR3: TGTGCCAGTCAGGGGGCTTATGGCTACACCTTC.

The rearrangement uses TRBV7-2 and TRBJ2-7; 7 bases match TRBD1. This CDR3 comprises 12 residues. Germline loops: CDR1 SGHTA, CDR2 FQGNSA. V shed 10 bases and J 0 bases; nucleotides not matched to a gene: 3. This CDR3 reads CAIDRDSYEQYF. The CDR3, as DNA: TGTGCCATCGACAGGGACTCCTACGAGCAGTACTTC. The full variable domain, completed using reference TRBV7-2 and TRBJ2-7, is GAGVSQSPSNKVTEKGKDVELRCDPISGHTALYWYRQSLGQGLEFLIYFQGNSAPDKSGLPSDRFSAERTGGSVSTLTIQRTQQEDSAVYLCAIDRDSYEQYFGPGTRLTVT.

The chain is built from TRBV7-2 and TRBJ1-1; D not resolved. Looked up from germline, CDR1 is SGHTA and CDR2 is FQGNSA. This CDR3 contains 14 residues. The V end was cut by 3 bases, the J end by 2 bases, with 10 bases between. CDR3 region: CASSLNTANTEAFF. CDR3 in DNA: TGTGCCAGCAGCTTGAATACAGCCAACACTGAAGCTTTCTTT.

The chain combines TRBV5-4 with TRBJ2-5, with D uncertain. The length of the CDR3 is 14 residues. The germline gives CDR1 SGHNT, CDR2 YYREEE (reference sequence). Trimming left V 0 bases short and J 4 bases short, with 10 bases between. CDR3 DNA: TGTGCCAGCAGCTTGGCGGGTCAACTAGAGACCCAGTACTTC. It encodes CASSLAGQLETQYF.

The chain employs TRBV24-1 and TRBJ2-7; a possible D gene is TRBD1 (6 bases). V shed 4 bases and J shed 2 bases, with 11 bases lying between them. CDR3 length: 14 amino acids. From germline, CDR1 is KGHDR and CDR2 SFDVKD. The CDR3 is CATSEGGRTYEQYF. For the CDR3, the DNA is TGTGCCACCAGTGAAGGGGGACGGACCTACGAGCAGTACTTC.

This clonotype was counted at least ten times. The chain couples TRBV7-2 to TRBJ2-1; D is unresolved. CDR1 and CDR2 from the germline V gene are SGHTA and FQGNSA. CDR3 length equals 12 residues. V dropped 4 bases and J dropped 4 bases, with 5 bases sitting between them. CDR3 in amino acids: CASSSTYNEQFF. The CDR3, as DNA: TGTGCCAGCAGCTCCACGTACAATGAGCAGTTCTTC.

The CDR3 spells CATSDPGETQYF. CDR3 DNA: TGTGCCACCAGTGACCCAGGGGAGACCCAGTACTTC. The chain recombines TRBV24-1 with TRBJ2-5, with D possibly TRBD1 on 5 matching bases. This CDR3 has 12 amino acids. V lost 4 bases and J lost 5, with 7 bases in between. Germline V lookup: CDR1 KGHDR, CDR2 SFDVKD.

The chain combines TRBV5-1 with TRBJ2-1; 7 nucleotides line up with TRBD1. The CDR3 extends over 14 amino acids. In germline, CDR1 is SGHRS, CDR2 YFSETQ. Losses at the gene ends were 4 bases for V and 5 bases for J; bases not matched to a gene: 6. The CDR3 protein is CASSGGQRNNEQFF. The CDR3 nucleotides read TGCGCCAGCAGCGGGGGACAGAGGAACAATGAGCAGTTCTTC.

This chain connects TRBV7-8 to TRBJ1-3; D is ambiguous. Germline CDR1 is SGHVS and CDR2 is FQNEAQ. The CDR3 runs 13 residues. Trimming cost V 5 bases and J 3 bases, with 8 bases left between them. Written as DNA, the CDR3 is TGTGCCAGCAGCCAGAGGGTTGGAAACACCATATATTTT. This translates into CASSQRVGNTIYF.

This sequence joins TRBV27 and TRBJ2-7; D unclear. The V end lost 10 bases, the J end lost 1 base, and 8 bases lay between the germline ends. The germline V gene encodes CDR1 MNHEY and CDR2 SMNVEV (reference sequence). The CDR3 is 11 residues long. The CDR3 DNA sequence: TGTGCCACTGGGTGGTCCTACGAGCAGTACTTC. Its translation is CATGWSYEQYF.

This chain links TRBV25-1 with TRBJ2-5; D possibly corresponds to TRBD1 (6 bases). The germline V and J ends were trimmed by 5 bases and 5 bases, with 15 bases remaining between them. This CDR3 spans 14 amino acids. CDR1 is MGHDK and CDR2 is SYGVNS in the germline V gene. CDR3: CASSPHRVMETQYF. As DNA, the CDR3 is TGTGCCAGCAGTCCCCACAGGGTGATGGAGACCCAGTACTTC.

In DNA, the CDR3 is TGTGCCAGCAGTTTAAATACAGGGACTGATAGCAATCAGCCCCAGCATTTT. It translates to CASSLNTGTDSNQPQHF. The chain uses TRBV28 and TRBJ1-5; TRBD1 might be the D (6 bases). Germline V CDR1 and CDR2: MDHEN, SYDVKM. Deletions cut 2 bases from V and 0 bases from J, with 14 bases between. CDR3 size: 17 residues.

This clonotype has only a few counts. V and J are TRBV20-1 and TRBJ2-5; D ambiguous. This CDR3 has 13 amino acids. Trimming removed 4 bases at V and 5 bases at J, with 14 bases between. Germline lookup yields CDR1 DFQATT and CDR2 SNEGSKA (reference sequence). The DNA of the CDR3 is TGCAGTGCTAAGGTAGTTAGTGGTGAGACCCAGTACTTC. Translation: CSAKVVSGETQYF.

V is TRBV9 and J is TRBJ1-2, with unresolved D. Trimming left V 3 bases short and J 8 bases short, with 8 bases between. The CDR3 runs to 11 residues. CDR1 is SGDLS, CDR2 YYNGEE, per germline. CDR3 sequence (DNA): TGTGCCAGCAGCGCGGCTCTCGGCTACACCTTC. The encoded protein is CASSAALGYTF.

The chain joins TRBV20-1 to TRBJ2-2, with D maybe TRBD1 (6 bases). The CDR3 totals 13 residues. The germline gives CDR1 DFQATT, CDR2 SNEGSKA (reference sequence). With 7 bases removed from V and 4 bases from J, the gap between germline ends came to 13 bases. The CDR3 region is CSVKGTTTGELFF. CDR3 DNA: TGCAGTGTTAAAGGGACAACCACCGGGGAGCTGTTTTTT.

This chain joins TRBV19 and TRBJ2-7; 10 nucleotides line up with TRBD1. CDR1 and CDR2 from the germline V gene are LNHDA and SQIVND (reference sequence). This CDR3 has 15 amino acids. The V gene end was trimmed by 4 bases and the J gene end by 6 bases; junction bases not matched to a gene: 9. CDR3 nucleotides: TGTGCCAGTAGTACCACGGGACAGGGGTTCAGCGAGCAGTACTTC. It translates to CASSTTGQGFSEQYF.

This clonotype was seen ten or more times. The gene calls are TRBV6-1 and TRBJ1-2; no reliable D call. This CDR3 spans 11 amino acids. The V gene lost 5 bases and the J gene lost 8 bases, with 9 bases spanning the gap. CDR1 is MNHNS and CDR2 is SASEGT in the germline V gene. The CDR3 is CASSRPGGYTF. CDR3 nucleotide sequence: TGTGCCAGCAGTCGTCCGGGAGGCTACACCTTC.